This TCR beta chain was captured in a study of blood T cell repertoires in COVID-19. Background on the study: COVID-19 samples collected from the United States, Italy and Spain covered acute and convalescent phases. Sample material is recorded as cDNA or gDNA derived from T cells, B-cell-depleted T cells, or PBMCs.

The germline CDR1 and CDR2 sequences are SGHDN and FVKESK. CDR3 length: 12 residues. The V and J ends lost 4 bases and 9 bases, in that order; junction bases with no gene match: 4. Libraries were prepared by immunoSEQ multiplex PCR; TCRdb keeps only in-frame clonotypes and omits some of them. There are around 200,000 clones in the sample; 85% to 90% occur only once, and around a sixth lies in the top ten. The sample was peripheral blood. The receptor was isolated from a person in their 70s with COVID-19, enrolled during active disease. The rearrangement joins TRBV14 to TRBJ1-1, with TRBD1 matching over 8 bases. CDR3: CASSPDRAKAFF. CDR3 coding DNA: TGTGCCAGCAGCCCGGACAGGGCGAAAGCTTTCTTT.